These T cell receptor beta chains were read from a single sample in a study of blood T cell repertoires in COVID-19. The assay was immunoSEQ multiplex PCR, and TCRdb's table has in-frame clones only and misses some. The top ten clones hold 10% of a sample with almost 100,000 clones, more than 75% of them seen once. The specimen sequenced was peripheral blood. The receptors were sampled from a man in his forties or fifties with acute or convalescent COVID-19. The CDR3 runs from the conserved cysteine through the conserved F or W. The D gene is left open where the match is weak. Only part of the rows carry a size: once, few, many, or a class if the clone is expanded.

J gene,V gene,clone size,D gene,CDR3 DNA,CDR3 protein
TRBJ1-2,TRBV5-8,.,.,TGTGCCAGCAACCAACAGACTAACTATGGCTACACCTTC,CASNQQTNYGYTF
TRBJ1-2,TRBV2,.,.,TGTGCCAGCAGTGGCGCCAGGGTCTATGGCTACACCTTC,CASSGARVYGYTF
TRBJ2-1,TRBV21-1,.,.,TGTGCCAGCAGCAAAGGGGCGACCTACAATGAGCAGTTCTTC,CASSKGATYNEQFF
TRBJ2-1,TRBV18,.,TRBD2,TGTGCCAGCTCACCAATGCGACTAGCGGCAAACAATGAGCAGTTCTTC,CASSPMRLAANNEQFF
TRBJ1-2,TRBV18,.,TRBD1,TGTGCCAGCTCACCAGGCTTCACTGGGACAGGGGGCATCTATGGCTACACCTTC,CASSPGFTGTGGIYGYTF
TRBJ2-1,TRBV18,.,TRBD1,TGTGCCAGCTCACCCCCAGGGGGCGATTTCAATGAGCAGTTCTTC,CASSPPGGDFNEQFF
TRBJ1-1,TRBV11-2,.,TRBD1,TGTGCCAGCAGGGCAACCGGGACAGGGGTCGGAGCTTTCTTT,CASRATGTGVGAFF
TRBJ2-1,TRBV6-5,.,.,TGTGCCAGCAGCCCCGGGGCGGGATGGCATGAGCAGTTCTTC,CASSPGAGWHEQFF
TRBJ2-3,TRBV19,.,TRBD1,TGTGCCAGTCGAGCGGGACAGGGGAGACGCGGGATCGAGGGCACAGATACGCAGTATTTT,CASRAGQGRRGIEGTDTQYF
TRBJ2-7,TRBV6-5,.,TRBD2,TGTGCCAGCAGTAAGGCTAGCGGCATCCCGGGGGAGCAGTACTTC,CASSKASGIPGEQYF
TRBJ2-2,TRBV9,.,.,TGTGCCAGCAGCGTATTCAGCGGAACTAACACCGGGGAGCTGTTTTTT,CASSVFSGTNTGELFF
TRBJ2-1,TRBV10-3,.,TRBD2,TGTGCCATCAGTGATACCGGGACTAGCTCTTACAATGAGCAGTTCTTC,CAISDTGTSSYNEQFF
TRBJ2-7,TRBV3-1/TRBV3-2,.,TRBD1,TGTGCCAGCAGCCAAGGTGACAGGGCCTACGAGCAGTACTTC,CASSQGDRAYEQYF
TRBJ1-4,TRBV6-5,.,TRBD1,TGTGCCAGTATGAGGGGACAGGCAACTAATGAAAAACTGTTTTTT,CASMRGQATNEKLFF
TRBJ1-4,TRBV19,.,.,TGTGCCAGTAATAAGGCCCTCAGTATGGGGCGATCAAATGAAAAACTGTTTTTT,CASNKALSMGRSNEKLFF
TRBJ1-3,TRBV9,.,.,TGTGCCAGCACCCGGGGGGGGAGCTCTGGAAACACCATATATTTT,CASTRGGSSGNTIYF
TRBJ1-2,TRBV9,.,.,TGTGCCAGCAGCGCAACACAGGGCACCGGGCGCTACACCTTC,CASSATQGTGRYTF
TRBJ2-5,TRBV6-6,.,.,TGTGCCAGCAGTTACACGGGAGAGACCCAGTACTTC,CASSYTGETQYF
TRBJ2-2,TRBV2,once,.,TGTGCCAGCAGAGAAGGGAGCGGGGAGCTGTTTTTT,CASREGSGELFF
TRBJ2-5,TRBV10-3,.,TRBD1,TGTGCCATCAGCGGAGCCGGGACAGGGGTGAAGACCCAGTACTTC,CAISGAGTGVKTQYF
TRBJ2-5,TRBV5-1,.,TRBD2,TGCGCCAGCAACCCTAGCGGGAGGGGAGAGACCCAGTACTTC,CASNPSGRGETQYF
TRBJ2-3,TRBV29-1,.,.,TGCAGCGTTGCCGAGTCCACAGATACGCAGTATTTT,CSVAESTDTQYF
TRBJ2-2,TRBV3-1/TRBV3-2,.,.,TGTGCCAGCAGCCACCTAGCGACCACCGGGGAGCTGTTTTTT,CASSHLATTGELFF
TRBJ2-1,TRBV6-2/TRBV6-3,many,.,TGTGCCAGCAGACCTGCTAGCGTGAGCTCCTACAATGAGCAGTTCTTC,CASRPASVSSYNEQFF
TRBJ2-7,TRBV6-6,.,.,TGTGCCAGCATTGGTTCAGGGCGCTCCTACGAGCAGTACTTC,CASIGSGRSYEQYF
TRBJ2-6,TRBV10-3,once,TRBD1,TGTGCCATCAGTCGGGGACAGGGAACTGGGGCCAACGTCCTGACTTTC,CAISRGQGTGANVLTF
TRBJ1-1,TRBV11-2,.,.,TGTGCCAGCAGCTTAAGAGGTTCTTCGAACACTGAAGCTTTCTTT,CASSLRGSSNTEAFF
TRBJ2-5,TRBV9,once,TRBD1,TGTGCCAGCAGCGCGGACAGGGGCCCCCAAGAGACCCAGTACTTC,CASSADRGPQETQYF
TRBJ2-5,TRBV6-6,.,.,TGTGCCAGCAGGGTGGGTAGCGCGTACCAAGAGACCCAGTACTTC,CASRVGSAYQETQYF
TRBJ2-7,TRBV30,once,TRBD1,TGTGCCTGGAGTGTACAACAGGGGATGGGCCGGGAGCAGTACTTC,CAWSVQQGMGREQYF
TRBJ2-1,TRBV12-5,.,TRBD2,TGTGCTAGTGGTTTGGCCCTAGCGGGAGATCCGAATGAGCAGTTCTTC,CASGLALAGDPNEQFF
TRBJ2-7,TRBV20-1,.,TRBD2,TGCAGTGCTAGCGGGAGGGGCGAGCAGTACTTC,CSASGRGEQYF
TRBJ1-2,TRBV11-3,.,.,TGTGCCAGCAGCCACGACACGGACTATGGCTACACCTTC,CASSHDTDYGYTF
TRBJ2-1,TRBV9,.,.,TGTGCCAGCAGCGTAGGATCAGGGTCCAATGAGCAGTTCTTC,CASSVGSGSNEQFF
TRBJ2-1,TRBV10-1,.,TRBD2,TGCGCCAGCAGTGAGACTAGCGGGAGGTCCTACAATGAGCAGTTCTTC,CASSETSGRSYNEQFF
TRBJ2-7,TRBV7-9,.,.,TGTGCCAGCAGCTTAGCCCAGAACAGGGACCTTCAAAGGGAGCAGTACTTC,CASSLAQNRDLQREQYF
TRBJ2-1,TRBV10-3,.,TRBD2,TGTGCCATCAGTGTAGAGGGAGGGACCTACAATGAGCAGTTCTTC,CAISVEGGTYNEQFF
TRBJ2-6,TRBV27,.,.,TGTGCCAGCATGCCGGGCAGGGTGGGATCAGGGGCCAACGTCCTGACTTTC,CASMPGRVGSGANVLTF
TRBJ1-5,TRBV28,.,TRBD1,TGTGCCAGCATGGGGACAGGGGATCATCAGCCCCAGCATTTT,CASMGTGDHQPQHF
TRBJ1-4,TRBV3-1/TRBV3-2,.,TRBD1,TGTGCCAGCAGCCAAGGGGTCGGGGGACAGGGGGCCTCTAATGAAAAACTGTTTTTT,CASSQGVGGQGASNEKLFF
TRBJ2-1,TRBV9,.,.,TGTGCCAGCAGCGTAGGGGCTGAGCAGTTCTTC,CASSVGAEQFF
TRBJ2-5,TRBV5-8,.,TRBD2,TGTGCCAGCAGCTGGGGACTAGCGGGAGTTTCCGAGACCCAGTACTTC,CASSWGLAGVSETQYF
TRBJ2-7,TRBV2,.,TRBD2,TGTGCCAGCAGGTCGGGAGGATCCGAGCAGTACTTC,CASRSGGSEQYF
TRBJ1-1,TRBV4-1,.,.,TGCGCCAGCAGCCTCGGGACACGAAACACTGAAGCTTTCTTT,CASSLGTRNTEAFF
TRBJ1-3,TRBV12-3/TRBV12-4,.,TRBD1,TGTGCCAGCCGGACAGGGGCTGGAAACACCATATATTTT,CASRTGAGNTIYF
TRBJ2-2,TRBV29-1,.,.,TGCAGCGTTGGGACAACGAACACCGGGGAGCTGTTTTTT,CSVGTTNTGELFF
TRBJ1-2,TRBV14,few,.,TGTGCCAGCAGCCTCAGCCGGGCGGGCTATGGCTACACCTTC,CASSLSRAGYGYTF
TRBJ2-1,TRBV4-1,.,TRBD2,TGCGCCAGCAGCGGGGGCGGGAGGAAGGATGAGCAGTTCTTC,CASSGGGRKDEQFF
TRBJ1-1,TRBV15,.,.,TGTGCCACCAGCAGAGGCCTCGGGTCAAACACTGAAGCTTTCTTT,CATSRGLGSNTEAFF
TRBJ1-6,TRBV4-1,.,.,TGCGCCAGCAGCCAAGTGGGGGCTTCGTATAATTCACCCCTCCACTTT,CASSQVGASYNSPLHF
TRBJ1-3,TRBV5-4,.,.,TGTGCCAGCAGCTTGGAGAGAGCGTCTGGAAACACCATATATTTT,CASSLERASGNTIYF
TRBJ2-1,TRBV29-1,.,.,TGCAGCGTTGAAGATGGGGGGGCGCAGTTCTTC,CSVEDGGAQFF
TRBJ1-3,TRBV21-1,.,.,TGTGCCAGCAGCAAAGTCCCGTGGCAGGGGCGAAACACCATATATTTT,CASSKVPWQGRNTIYF
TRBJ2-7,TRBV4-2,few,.,TGTGCCAGCAGCCAAGAGGGCACCAACTCCTACGAGCAGTACTTC,CASSQEGTNSYEQYF